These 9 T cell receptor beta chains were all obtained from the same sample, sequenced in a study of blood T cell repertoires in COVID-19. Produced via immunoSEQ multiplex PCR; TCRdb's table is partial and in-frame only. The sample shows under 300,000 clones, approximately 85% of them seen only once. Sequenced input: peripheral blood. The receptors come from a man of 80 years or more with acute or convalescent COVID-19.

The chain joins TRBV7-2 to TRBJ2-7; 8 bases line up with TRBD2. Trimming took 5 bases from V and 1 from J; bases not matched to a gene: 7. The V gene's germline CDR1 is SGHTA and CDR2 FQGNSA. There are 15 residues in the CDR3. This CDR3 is CASSARGGTSYEQYF. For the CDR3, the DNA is TGTGCCAGCAGCGCCCGGGGGGGGACGTCCTACGAGCAGTACTTC.

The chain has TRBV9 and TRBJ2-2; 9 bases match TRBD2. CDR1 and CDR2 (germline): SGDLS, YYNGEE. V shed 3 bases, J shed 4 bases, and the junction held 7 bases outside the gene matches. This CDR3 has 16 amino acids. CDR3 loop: CASSAYSGSSTGELFF. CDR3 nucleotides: TGTGCCAGCAGCGCTTATAGCGGGAGCAGCACCGGGGAGCTGTTTTTT.

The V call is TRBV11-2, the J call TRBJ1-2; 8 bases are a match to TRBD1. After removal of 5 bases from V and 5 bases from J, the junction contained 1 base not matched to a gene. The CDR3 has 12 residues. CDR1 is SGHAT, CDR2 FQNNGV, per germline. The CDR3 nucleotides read TGTGCCAGCAGCGGACAGGGTTATGGCTACACCTTC. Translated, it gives CASSGQGYGYTF.

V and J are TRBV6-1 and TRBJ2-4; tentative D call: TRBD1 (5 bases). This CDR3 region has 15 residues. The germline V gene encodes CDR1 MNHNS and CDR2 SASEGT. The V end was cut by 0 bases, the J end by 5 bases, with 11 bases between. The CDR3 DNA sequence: TGTGCCAGCAGTGAAGCCAGGGTCTCCCAAAACATTCAGTACTTC. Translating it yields CASSEARVSQNIQYF.

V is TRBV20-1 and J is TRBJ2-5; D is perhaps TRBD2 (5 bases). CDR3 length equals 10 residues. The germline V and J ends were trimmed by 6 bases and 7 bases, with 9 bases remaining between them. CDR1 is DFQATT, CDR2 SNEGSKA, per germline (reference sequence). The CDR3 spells CSAVGGTQYF. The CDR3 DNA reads TGCAGTGCCGTCGGAGGGACCCAGTACTTC.

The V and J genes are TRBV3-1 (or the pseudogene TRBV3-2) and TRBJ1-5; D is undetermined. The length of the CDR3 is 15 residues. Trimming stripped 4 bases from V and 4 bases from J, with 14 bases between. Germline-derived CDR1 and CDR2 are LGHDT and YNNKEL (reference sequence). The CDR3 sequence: CASSPRGQTNQPQHF. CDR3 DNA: TGTGCCAGCAGCCCCCGAGGGCAGACAAATCAGCCCCAGCATTTT.

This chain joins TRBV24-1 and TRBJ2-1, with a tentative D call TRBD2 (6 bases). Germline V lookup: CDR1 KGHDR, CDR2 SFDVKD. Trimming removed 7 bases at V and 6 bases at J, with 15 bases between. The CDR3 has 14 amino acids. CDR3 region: CATSYPSVGNEQFF. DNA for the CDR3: TGTGCCACCAGCTACCCTAGCGTTGGCAATGAGCAGTTCTTC.

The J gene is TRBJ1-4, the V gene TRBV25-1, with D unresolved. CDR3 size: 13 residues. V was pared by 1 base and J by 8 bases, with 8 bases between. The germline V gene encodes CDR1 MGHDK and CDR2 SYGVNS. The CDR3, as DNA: TGTGCCAGCAGTGAATCCCCGACAGAAAAACTGTTTTTT. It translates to CASSESPTEKLFF.

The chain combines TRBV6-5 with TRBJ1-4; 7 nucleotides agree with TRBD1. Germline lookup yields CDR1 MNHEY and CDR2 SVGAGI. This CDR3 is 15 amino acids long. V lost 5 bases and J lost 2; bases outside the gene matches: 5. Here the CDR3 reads CASSIRDSTNEKLFF. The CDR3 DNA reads TGTGCCAGCAGTATAAGGGACAGTACTAATGAAAAACTGTTTTTT.